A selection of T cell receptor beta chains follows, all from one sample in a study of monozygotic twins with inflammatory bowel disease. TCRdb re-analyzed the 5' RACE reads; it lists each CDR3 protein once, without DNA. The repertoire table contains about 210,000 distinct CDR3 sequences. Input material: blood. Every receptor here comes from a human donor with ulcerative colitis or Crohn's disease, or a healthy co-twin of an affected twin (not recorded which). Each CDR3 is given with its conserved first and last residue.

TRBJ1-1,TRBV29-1,CSVLPGTSNTEAFF
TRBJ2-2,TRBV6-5,CAVRANTGELFF
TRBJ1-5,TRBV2,CASSEYGRFNQPQHF
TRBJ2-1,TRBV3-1,CASSQGSGGAREQFF
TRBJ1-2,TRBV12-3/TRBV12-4,CASRYRDSYGYTF
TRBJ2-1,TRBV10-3,CAISDSPYNEQFF
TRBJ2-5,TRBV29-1,CSGADRKQETQYF
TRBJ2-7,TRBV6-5,CASMFSKGQPYEQYF
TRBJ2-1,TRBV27,CASSFLGPSGYDEQFF
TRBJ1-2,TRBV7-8,CASSLEAGPYGYTF
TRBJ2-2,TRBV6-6,CASSSEGPRELFF
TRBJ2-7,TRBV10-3,CAIGSRSEQYF
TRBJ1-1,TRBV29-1,CSVDFPDRGYNTEAFF
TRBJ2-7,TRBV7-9,CASNRGEGNYEQYF
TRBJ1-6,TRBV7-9,CASSLFGGRDSPLHF
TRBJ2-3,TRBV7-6,CASSLDSTGGDTQYF
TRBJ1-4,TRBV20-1,CSAKDGEKLFF
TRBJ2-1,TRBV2,CASAYDRESFNEQFF
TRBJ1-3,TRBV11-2,CASSLEPGPIGNTIYF
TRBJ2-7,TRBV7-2,CASSSPGGTGGSYEQYF
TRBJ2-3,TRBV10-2,CASSEIGEKGTDTQYF
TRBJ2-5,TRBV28,CASSLSGGDGTQYF